These 31 T cell receptor beta chains were all obtained from the same sample, sequenced in a study of shared clonotypes between healthy human individuals. The data were produced by immunoSEQ multiplex PCR, yet TCRdb's version contains in-frame clones alone and is incomplete. The table shows millions of clones, with over 85% occurring only once. Sequenced sample: naive CD4+ T cells from PBMCs. The subset is: CD45RA+ positively selected. The source of these receptors is a man aged 18 to 29 in good health. Some clones in this sample may be carry-over from other donors' samples.

The chain joins TRBV7-2 to TRBJ2-5; 11 bases are shared with TRBD1. The CDR3 contains 16 residues. V shed 6 bases, J shed 4 bases, and the junction held 10 bases outside the gene matches. Germline values: CDR1 SGHTA, CDR2 FQGNSA. The CDR3 loop reads CASRLFGTGGPETQYF. CDR3 sequence (DNA): TGTGCCAGCAGACTCTTCGGGACAGGGGGTCCAGAGACCCAGTACTTC.

This clone was seen a single time. The chain recombines TRBV5-1 with TRBJ2-4, with 9 nucleotides matching TRBD2. This CDR3 contains 16 residues. With 1 base clipped from V and 7 bases from J, the junction kept 9 bases outside the gene matches. Per germline, CDR1 SGHRS and CDR2 YFSETQ. In nucleotides, the CDR3 is TGCGCCAGCAGCTTGAGCGCGGGAGGGCCAGGGAACATTCAGTACTTC. As protein: CASSLSAGGPGNIQYF.

The gene calls are TRBV7-2 and TRBJ2-7, with D unresolved. CDR3 length equals 14 residues. Germline lookup yields CDR1 SGHTA and CDR2 FQGNSA. Deletions cut 1 base from V and 1 base from J, with 8 bases between. The CDR3 region is CASSLEQESYEQYF. In nucleotides, the CDR3 is TGTGCCAGCAGCTTAGAGCAGGAATCCTACGAGCAGTACTTC.

As regards this clone: Other nucleotide sequences in the sample specify the same CDR3. This chain uses TRBV18 with TRBJ2-5, with D perhaps given as TRBD1 or TRBD2 (5 bases each). The CDR3 covers 14 residues. Germline V gene lookup returns CDR1 KGHSH and CDR2 LQKENI. Trimming cost V 3 bases and J 4 bases, with 12 bases left between them. CDR3 DNA: TGTGCCAGCTCACCGACCGGGGCGGGAGAGACCCAGTACTTC. The encoded protein is CASSPTGAGETQYF.

The J gene is TRBJ2-1, the V gene TRBV2; 8 bases map to TRBD2. Trimming took 5 bases from V and 0 from J; bases not matched to a gene: 6. The CDR3 consists of 16 residues. The germline V gene encodes CDR1 SNHLY and CDR2 FYNNEI. CDR3 DNA: TGTGCCAGCAGTCCTGGACTAGCCAGCTCCTACAATGAGCAGTTCTTC. This encodes CASSPGLASSYNEQFF. Filled out from reference TRBV2 and TRBJ2-1, the complete variable domain reads EPEVTQTPSHQVTQMGQEVILRCVPISNHLYFYWYRQILGQKVEFLVSFYNNEISEKSEIFDDQFSVERPDGSNFTLKIRSTKLEDSAMYFCASSPGLASSYNEQFFGPGTRLTVL.

The chain is built from TRBV4-1 and TRBJ2-5; 8 bases are shared with TRBD2. Germline CDR1 is MGHRA and CDR2 is YSYEKL. The CDR3 sequence is 15 residues long. V lost 0 bases, J lost 6 bases, and 6 bases stayed unmatched. This CDR3 is CASSQDTGLVKTQYF. The DNA for the CDR3 is TGCGCCAGCAGCCAAGATACGGGACTAGTCAAGACCCAGTACTTC.

The CDR3 nucleotides read TGCGCCAGCAGCTTGGTTGCAGGATCCTGGAACACTGAAGCTTTCTTT. Protein: CASSLVAGSWNTEAFF. The chain recombines TRBV5-1 with TRBJ1-1, with D unclear. The CDR3 length is 16 residues. Per germline, CDR1 SGHRS and CDR2 YFSETQ. V lost 0 bases and J 1 base, leaving 13 bases between the germline ends.

V and J are TRBV29-1 and TRBJ2-3; 8 positions agree with TRBD1. The length of the CDR3 is 14 residues. With V trimmed by 8 bases and J by 4 bases, 11 bases remained unmatched. CDR1 SQVTM and CDR2 ANQGSEA come from the germline V gene. The CDR3 DNA is TGCAGCTCCAACCCAGGGGGCGCCCCAGATACGCAGTATTTT. Protein product: CSSNPGGAPDTQYF.

The V and J genes are TRBV6-5 and TRBJ2-1; no clear D gene. Trimming left V 2 bases short and J 8 bases short, with 13 bases between. The CDR3 is 14 amino acids. Per germline, CDR1 MNHEY and CDR2 SVGAGI. The CDR3 loop is CASSYRRYWDEQFF. CDR3 sequence (DNA): TGTGCCAGCAGTTACCGACGGTACTGGGATGAGCAGTTCTTC.

This sequence joins TRBV6-1 and TRBJ1-5; D is unclear. The CDR3 has 13 amino acids. V dropped 5 bases and J dropped 2 bases, with 7 bases sitting between them. CDR1 and CDR2 (germline): MNHNS, SASEGT. CDR3 DNA sequence: TGTGCCAGCAGTTTTTGGGGCAATCAGCCCCAGCATTTT. Residues: CASSFWGNQPQHF.

The chain couples TRBV27 to TRBJ2-3; tentative D call: TRBD1 (6 bases). This CDR3 has 15 amino acids. The germline gives CDR1 MNHEY, CDR2 SMNVEV (reference sequence). The ends were cut back, 2 bases at V and 2 bases at J, with 11 bases in the middle. The CDR3 DNA reads as TGTGCCAGCAGTTTAGGACAGAGTTTCACAGATACGCAGTATTTT. Translated, it gives CASSLGQSFTDTQYF.

The chain couples TRBV7-2 to TRBJ2-3; no firm D call. CDR1 and CDR2 (germline): SGHTA, FQGNSA. Trimming left V 4 bases short and J 2 bases short, with 7 bases between. There are 13 residues in the CDR3. CDR3 protein: CASSWTSTDTQYF. In DNA form, the CDR3 reads TGTGCCAGCAGCTGGACCTCCACAGATACGCAGTATTTT.

The chain is built from TRBV10-3 and TRBJ2-2, with D perhaps given as TRBD1 or TRBD2 (5 bases each). Germline CDR1 reads ENHRY; CDR2 reads SYGVKD. The V and J ends lost 4 bases and 1 base respectively, with 13 bases between them. The CDR3 contains 16 residues. Here the CDR3 reads CAISVWQGENTGELFF. CDR3 in DNA: TGTGCCATCAGTGTCTGGCAGGGAGAGAACACCGGGGAGCTGTTTTTT.

The chain recombines TRBV7-3 with TRBJ2-7; weak D call: TRBD2 (6 bases). Germline-derived CDR1 and CDR2 are SGHTA and FQGTGA. The CDR3 has 17 residues. Trimming removed 5 bases from V and 0 bases from J, with 20 bases in between. CDR3 sequence: CASSRMGGSGSSYEQYF. The CDR3 DNA sequence: TGTGCCAGCAGCCGGATGGGAGGTAGCGGAAGCTCCTACGAGCAGTACTTC.

This clone was recorded only once. The rearrangement uses TRBV2 and TRBJ2-1; 11 nucleotides match TRBD2. CDR1 and CDR2 from the germline V gene are SNHLY and FYNNEI. The CDR3 totals 15 residues. With 6 bases clipped from V and 3 bases from J, the junction kept 4 bases outside the gene matches. CDR3 nucleotide sequence: TGTGCCAGCAGGGCCGGGACTAGCGGCTACAATGAGCAGTTCTTC. Encoded protein: CASRAGTSGYNEQFF.

The chain uses TRBV5-1 and TRBJ2-2; TRBD1 agrees at 9 bases. The germline V gene encodes CDR1 SGHRS and CDR2 YFSETQ. This CDR3 spans 15 amino acids. Germline trimming cut 0 bases from V and 7 bases from J; bases unmatched to any gene: 4. CDR3 region: CASSLVQGAIGELFF. CDR3 coding DNA: TGCGCCAGCAGCTTGGTACAGGGGGCGATCGGGGAGCTGTTTTTT.

The chain joins TRBV19 to TRBJ2-1, with unresolved D. The length of the CDR3 is 12 residues. CDR1 and CDR2 (germline): LNHDA, SQIVND (reference sequence). The V and J ends lost 1 base and 11 bases respectively, with 9 bases between them. In nucleotides, the CDR3 is TGTGCCAGTAGTATAGTGGGTTATCAGCAGTTCTTC. Protein product: CASSIVGYQQFF.

V and J are TRBV28 and TRBJ2-5; TRBD1 matches 10 bases. Germline CDR1 and CDR2: MDHEN and SYDVKM. The CDR3 sequence is 16 residues long. The V and J ends lost 6 bases and 3 bases, in that order; junction bases with no gene match: 10. In nucleotides, the CDR3 is TGTGCCAGCAGCCCGGGGGGACAGGGGCAAAAAGAGACCCAGTACTTC. This codes for CASSPGGQGQKETQYF.

The chain uses TRBV27 and TRBJ2-5; TRBD1 is a possible D gene (6 bases). Between the trimmed V and J ends, which lost 5 bases and 5 bases, there was a span of 18 bases. The length of the CDR3 is 15 residues. The V gene's germline CDR1 is MNHEY and CDR2 SMNVEV (reference sequence). CDR3 sequence (DNA): TGTGCCAGCAGTACAATTACAGGGTCGGGGGAGACCCAGTACTTC. Amino acid sequence: CASSTITGSGETQYF.

This chain joins TRBV27 and TRBJ1-5, with D possibly TRBD1 on 5 matching bases. CDR1 is MNHEY, CDR2 SMNVEV, per germline (reference sequence). V dropped 3 bases and J dropped 0 bases, with 15 bases sitting between them. This CDR3 has 17 residues. CDR3 loop: CASSFQGVQNSNQPQHF. DNA of the CDR3: TGTGCCAGCAGTTTTCAGGGAGTACAGAATAGCAATCAGCCCCAGCATTTT.

The chain joins TRBV5-1 to TRBJ2-5; 10 bases are shared with TRBD2. The CDR3 covers 16 residues. The V gene's germline CDR1 is SGHRS and CDR2 YFSETQ. V lost 0 bases, J lost 0 bases, and 2 bases stayed unmatched. As DNA, the CDR3 is TGCGCCAGCAGCTTGGGGACTAGCGGACACCAAGAGACCCAGTACTTC. Translated, it gives CASSLGTSGHQETQYF.

V and J are TRBV21-1 and TRBJ2-1; the tabulated D call, TRBD1, remains unverified against the DNA. TRBV21-1 is labeled a pseudogene. This CDR3 contains 17 residues. This chain's CDR3 is CASSTRGTIISYNEQFF. The CDR3 nucleotides are TGTGCCAGCAGCACAAGGGGCACTATCATTTCCTACAATGAGCAGTTCTTC.

The chain carries TRBV7-6 and TRBJ2-1; D is perhaps TRBD1 (5 bases). CDR3 size: 15 residues. Trimming removed 1 base from V and 9 bases from J, with 16 bases in between. The V gene's germline CDR1 is SGHVS and CDR2 FNYEAQ. The CDR3: CASSLGQGAQSEQFF. DNA for the CDR3: TGTGCCAGCAGCTTAGGTCAGGGCGCACAGTCTGAGCAGTTCTTC.

Notes on this clone: Other DNA sequences in this sample translate to the same CDR3. The chain links TRBV5-1 to TRBJ2-1, with 10 bases matching TRBD2. The trim removed 1 base at V and 4 bases at J, leaving 2 bases unmatched. The CDR3 is 15 residues long. From germline, CDR1 is SGHRS and CDR2 YFSETQ. The CDR3 nucleotides are TGCGCCAGCAGCTTGCTAGCGGGGGCATACAATGAGCAGTTCTTC. Its protein product is CASSLLAGAYNEQFF.

This rearrangement joins TRBV4-2 to TRBJ2-5, with a weak D call TRBD2 (6 bases). CDR3 length: 13 amino acids. In germline, CDR1 is LGHNA, CDR2 YNFKEQ. Trimming removed 4 bases from V and 5 bases from J, with 11 bases in between. The CDR3 DNA reads as TGTGCCAGCAGCCTAGGAGGGATGGAGACCCAGTACTTC. This codes for CASSLGGMETQYF.

As regards this clone: This may come from a read error, since a much larger clone is one base off. V gene TRBV5-1 combines with J gene TRBJ2-5; tentatively, D is TRBD1 or TRBD2 (5 bases each). The germline V gene has CDR1 SGHRS and CDR2 YFSETQ. V lost 0 bases and J lost 2, with 8 bases in between. The CDR3 contains 14 residues. CDR3 region: CASSLDRTQETQYF. DNA of the CDR3: TGCGCCAGCAGCTTGGACAGGACTCAAGAGACCCAGTACTTC.

The genes are TRBV27 and TRBJ1-2, with D perhaps TRBD1 (5 bases). In germline, CDR1 is MNHEY, CDR2 SMNVEV (reference sequence). V lost 5 bases, J lost 0 bases, and 16 bases lay in between. The CDR3 has 16 residues. The CDR3 spells CASSIRRQGSNYGYTF. In DNA, the CDR3 is TGTGCCAGCAGTATCAGACGGCAGGGCTCTAACTATGGCTACACCTTC.

The V and J genes are TRBV4-1 and TRBJ2-5; 15 positions match TRBD2. Germline V CDR1 and CDR2: MGHRA, YSYEKL. Germline trimming cut 3 bases from V and 5 bases from J; bases unmatched to any gene: 7. The CDR3 is 17 amino acids. The CDR3 nucleotides are TGCGCCAGCAGCCAGGGACTAGCGGGAGGCGGCTGGGAGACCCAGTACTTC. The encoded protein is CASSQGLAGGGWETQYF.

This clone appeared once. V usage is TRBV18 and J usage is TRBJ1-1, with 10 positions matching TRBD1. The CDR3 runs to 16 residues. The germline V gene encodes CDR1 KGHSH and CDR2 LQKENI. After removal of 4 bases from V and 6 bases from J, the junction contained 11 bases not matched to a gene. The CDR3 DNA reads TGTGCCAGCTCACTGGTCGGGACAGGGGTCCGGGCTGAAGCTTTCTTT. It is translated as CASSLVGTGVRAEAFF.

This chain links TRBV7-8 with TRBJ1-1; D unresolved. The CDR3 sequence is 15 residues long. V gave up 1 base and J gave up 4 bases, with 13 bases separating them. Germline CDR1 is SGHVS and CDR2 is FQNEAQ. Here the CDR3 reads CASSLVGGLSTEAFF. In nucleotides, the CDR3 is TGTGCCAGCAGCTTAGTTGGAGGCCTCAGCACTGAAGCTTTCTTT.

About this clone: The sample has other DNA sequences that encode this CDR3 too. In DNA form, the CDR3 reads TGCGCCAGCAGCCAAGATATCGATCAGCCCCAGCATTTT. Its protein is CASSQDIDQPQHF. The chain employs TRBV4-1 and TRBJ1-5, with unresolved D. The germline CDR1 and CDR2 sequences are MGHRA and YSYEKL. There are 13 residues in the CDR3. Trimming removed 0 bases from V and 5 bases from J, with 5 bases in between.